This T cell receptor (beta chain) was identified during a study of blood T cell repertoires in COVID-19. For the study at large: Researchers got acute and convalescent COVID-19 samples from the United States, Italy and Spain. PBMCs, B-cell-depleted T cells, or T cells were the source of the cDNA or gDNA that made up the material.

This clone came up once. Under the authors' procedure: Reference gene primer amplification gave estimated nucleated cell counts. TCRdb's table, derived via immunoSEQ multiplex PCR, lists solely in-frame clones and lacks some. The V and J calls and clone size are taken from that table; D and trimming were inferred from the DNA. The sample shows under 250,000 clones, around 82% of them seen only once. V was clipped by 2 bases and J by 5 bases, with 13 bases between them. Germline CDR1 is SGHTA and CDR2 is FQGTGA. The CDR3 length is 14 residues. The sequence came from a man aged 50-59 years with active or convalescent COVID-19. What was sequenced was peripheral blood. J is TRBJ2-7 and V is TRBV7-3; D perhaps matches TRBD1 (6 bases). CDR3 loop: CASSLEQGVDEQYF. DNA for the CDR3: TGTGCCAGCAGCTTAGAACAGGGCGTGGACGAGCAGTACTTC.